Below are 6 T cell receptor beta chains sequenced from a single sample in a study of blood T cells in healthy people across ages. A J-beta primer mix and a sample-barcoded 5' primer were used in a second PCR of roughly 6 to 12 cycles. MiXCR, run by TCRdb on the 5' RACE reads, gives a single entry per CDR3 protein. The sample carries 800,000 to 950,000 distinct CDR3 sequences, about 36% recorded once. Sequencing was done on a sample of blood. The receptors were gathered from a man aged 18 to 30 in good health.

This clonotype was counted only a few times. At one end, the junction sequence differs from germline, possibly due to a read error. This chain joins TRBV14 and TRBJ1-1; maybe TRBD1 (6 bases). This CDR3 is built from 15 residues. Germline V gene sequence: CDR1 SGHDN, CDR2 FVKESK. CDR3 region: CASSLPGSWDTEAFF. CDR3 in DNA: TGTGCCAGCAGCCTTCCAGGGAGCTGGGACACTGAGGCTTTCTTT.

This clonotype was seen only a few times. The rearrangement joins TRBV2 to TRBJ2-1; D uncertain. This CDR3 region has 10 residues. Between the trimmed V and J ends, which lost 9 bases and 7 bases, there was a span of 7 bases. Germline-derived CDR1 and CDR2 are SNHLY and FYNNEI. DNA for the CDR3: TGTGCCAGTCAACAGAATGAGCAGTTCTTC. This sequence encodes CASQQNEQFF. Based on the CDR3 plus reference TRBV2 and TRBJ2-1, the full variable domain is EPEVTQTPSHQVTQMGQEVILRCVPISNHLYFYWYRQILGQKVEFLVSFYNNEISEKSEIFDDQFSVERPDGSNFTLKIRSTKLEDSAMYFCASQQNEQFFGPGTRLTVL.

The chain combines TRBV15 with TRBJ2-6, with unresolved D. The ends were cut back, 1 base at V and 1 base at J, with 5 bases in the middle. The germline V gene has CDR1 LNHNV and CDR2 YYDKDF (reference sequence). The CDR3 is 15 residues long. The CDR3 reads CATSRVGSGANVLTF. CDR3 nucleotides: TGTGCCACCAGCAGAGTCGGGTCTGGGGCCAACGTCCTGACTTTC. The full variable domain, in which reference TRBV15 and TRBJ2-6 provide the parts outside the CDR3, is DAMVIQNPRYQVTQFGKPVTLSCSQTLNHNVMYWYQQKSSQAPKLLFHYYDKDFNNEADTPDNFQSRRPNTSFCFLDIRSPGLGDTAMYLCATSRVGSGANVLTFGAGSRLTVL.

In this sample, this clonotype turned up a few times. This chain links TRBV28 with TRBJ2-1, with D maybe TRBD2 (5 bases). The J call is in doubt because the DNA end fits TRBJ2-7 better. Germline values: CDR1 MDHEN, CDR2 SYDVKM. CDR3 length: 14 amino acids. The CDR3 region has the DNA TGTGCCAGCAGACCTAGAGAAGACTACAATGAGCAGTACTTC. It yields the protein CASRPREDYNEQYF.

This clonotype was counted a single time. This may come from a read error, since a much larger clone is one base off. V usage is TRBV29-1 and J usage is TRBJ2-7; D perhaps matches TRBD1 (6 bases). The V end was cut by 5 bases, the J end by 7 bases, with 18 bases between. The CDR3 sequence is 13 residues long. Germline V gene data show CDR1 as SQVTM and CDR2 as ANQGSEA. The CDR3 spells CSVLGGLYNEQYF. In DNA, the CDR3 is TGCAGCGTTTTAGGGGGTCTCTACAATGAGCAGTACTTC.

The genes are TRBV29-1 and TRBJ1-1; the D is unclear. This CDR3 has 13 amino acids. The V end lost 1 base, the J end lost 11 bases, and 17 bases lay between the germline ends. The germline V gene has CDR1 SQVTM and CDR2 ANQGSEA. The CDR3 nucleotides are TGCAGCGTTGAAGGCCGAGCCACCTCATTGGCTTTCTTT. As protein: CSVEGRATSLAFF.